This T cell receptor (beta chain) was sequenced for a study of CD8+ T cells in alopecia areata. Background on the study: Twice daily, treated patients received 5 to 10 mg of oral tofacitinib. Study-wide points: Scalp clonality decreased significantly with tofacitinib, and so did expanded CD8+ clones among the top 100.

After isolation, RNA underwent reverse transcription to generate cDNA as the sequencing template. Repertoires were generated with immunoSEQ multiplex PCR, while TCRdb's copy carries only in-frame clones and drops some. This sample has around 200,000 clones, with 50% to 65% found just once. The CDR3 sequence is 14 residues long. The germline V gene has CDR1 SNHLY and CDR2 FYNNEI. Unmatched junction bases numbered 3, after V lost 7 bases and J lost 5 bases. The treatment here: oral pan-JAK inhibitor, 5-10 mg twice daily. In the case of this clone: Its antigen is not known.

This clonotype originated in a human donor with alopecia areata. Sequencing was performed on CD8+ T cells sorted from blood, taken at week 24, from a patient treated with tofacitinib. The gene calls are TRBV2 and TRBJ1-6, with 9 positions matching TRBD1. Here the CDR3 reads CASKRTGDNSPLHF. In DNA form, the CDR3 reads TGTGCCAGCAAACGGACAGGGGATAATTCACCCCTCCACTTT.